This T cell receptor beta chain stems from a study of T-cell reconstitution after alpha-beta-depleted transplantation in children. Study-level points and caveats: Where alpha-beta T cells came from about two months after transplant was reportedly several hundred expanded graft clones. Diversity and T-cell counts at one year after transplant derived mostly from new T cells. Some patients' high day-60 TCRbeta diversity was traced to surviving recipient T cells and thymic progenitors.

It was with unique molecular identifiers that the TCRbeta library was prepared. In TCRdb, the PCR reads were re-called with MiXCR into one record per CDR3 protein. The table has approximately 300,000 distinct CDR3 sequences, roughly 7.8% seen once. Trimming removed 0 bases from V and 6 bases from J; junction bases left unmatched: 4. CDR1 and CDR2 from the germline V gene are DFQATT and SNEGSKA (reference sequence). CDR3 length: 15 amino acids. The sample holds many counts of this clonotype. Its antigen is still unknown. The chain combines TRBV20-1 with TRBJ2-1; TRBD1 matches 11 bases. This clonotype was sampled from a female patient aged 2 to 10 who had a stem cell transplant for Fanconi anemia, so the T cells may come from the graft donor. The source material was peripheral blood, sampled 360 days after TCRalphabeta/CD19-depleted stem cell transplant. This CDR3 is CSARDGQGALNEQFF. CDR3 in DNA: TGCAGTGCTAGAGACGGACAGGGGGCACTCAATGAGCAGTTCTTC.